This TCR beta chain was obtained from a study of shared clonotypes between healthy human individuals. Whole-study results and caveats: Rarefaction curves obtained for sorted subsets showed sequencing incomplete despite large depth. Larger estimated richness was generally recorded for naive subsets relative to memory subsets.

Approximately 210 ng DNA, approximately 31,000 T cell genomes, went into each sorted-subset replicate PCR. Original processing methods: Junction-only immunoSEQ data arrived without quality scores, meaning filtering differed. Measured with immunoSEQ multiplex PCR; TCRdb has only the in-frame clones, and not every one. That table is the source of V, J and clone size, and D and trimming were worked out from the DNA. The data hold about 2.3 million clones, with roughly 93% observed a single time. Germline values: CDR1 WNHNN, CDR2 SYGVQD (reference sequence). The CDR3 has 16 amino acids. After removal of 3 bases from V and 2 bases from J, the junction contained 7 bases not matched to a gene. With regard to this clone: Its antigen is not identified.

This sequence joins TRBV10-1 and TRBJ2-5; 9 bases fit TRBD2. This receptor was obtained from a young man in good health. Some clones in this sample may be carry-over from other donors' samples. The sample taken for sequencing was naive CD4+ T cells from PBMCs. Subset defined: CD45RA+ positively selected. The CDR3 coding sequence is TGCGCCAGCAGTGAAGGATTAGCGGGGGCTCAAGAGACCCAGTACTTC. The encoded protein is CASSEGLAGAQETQYF.